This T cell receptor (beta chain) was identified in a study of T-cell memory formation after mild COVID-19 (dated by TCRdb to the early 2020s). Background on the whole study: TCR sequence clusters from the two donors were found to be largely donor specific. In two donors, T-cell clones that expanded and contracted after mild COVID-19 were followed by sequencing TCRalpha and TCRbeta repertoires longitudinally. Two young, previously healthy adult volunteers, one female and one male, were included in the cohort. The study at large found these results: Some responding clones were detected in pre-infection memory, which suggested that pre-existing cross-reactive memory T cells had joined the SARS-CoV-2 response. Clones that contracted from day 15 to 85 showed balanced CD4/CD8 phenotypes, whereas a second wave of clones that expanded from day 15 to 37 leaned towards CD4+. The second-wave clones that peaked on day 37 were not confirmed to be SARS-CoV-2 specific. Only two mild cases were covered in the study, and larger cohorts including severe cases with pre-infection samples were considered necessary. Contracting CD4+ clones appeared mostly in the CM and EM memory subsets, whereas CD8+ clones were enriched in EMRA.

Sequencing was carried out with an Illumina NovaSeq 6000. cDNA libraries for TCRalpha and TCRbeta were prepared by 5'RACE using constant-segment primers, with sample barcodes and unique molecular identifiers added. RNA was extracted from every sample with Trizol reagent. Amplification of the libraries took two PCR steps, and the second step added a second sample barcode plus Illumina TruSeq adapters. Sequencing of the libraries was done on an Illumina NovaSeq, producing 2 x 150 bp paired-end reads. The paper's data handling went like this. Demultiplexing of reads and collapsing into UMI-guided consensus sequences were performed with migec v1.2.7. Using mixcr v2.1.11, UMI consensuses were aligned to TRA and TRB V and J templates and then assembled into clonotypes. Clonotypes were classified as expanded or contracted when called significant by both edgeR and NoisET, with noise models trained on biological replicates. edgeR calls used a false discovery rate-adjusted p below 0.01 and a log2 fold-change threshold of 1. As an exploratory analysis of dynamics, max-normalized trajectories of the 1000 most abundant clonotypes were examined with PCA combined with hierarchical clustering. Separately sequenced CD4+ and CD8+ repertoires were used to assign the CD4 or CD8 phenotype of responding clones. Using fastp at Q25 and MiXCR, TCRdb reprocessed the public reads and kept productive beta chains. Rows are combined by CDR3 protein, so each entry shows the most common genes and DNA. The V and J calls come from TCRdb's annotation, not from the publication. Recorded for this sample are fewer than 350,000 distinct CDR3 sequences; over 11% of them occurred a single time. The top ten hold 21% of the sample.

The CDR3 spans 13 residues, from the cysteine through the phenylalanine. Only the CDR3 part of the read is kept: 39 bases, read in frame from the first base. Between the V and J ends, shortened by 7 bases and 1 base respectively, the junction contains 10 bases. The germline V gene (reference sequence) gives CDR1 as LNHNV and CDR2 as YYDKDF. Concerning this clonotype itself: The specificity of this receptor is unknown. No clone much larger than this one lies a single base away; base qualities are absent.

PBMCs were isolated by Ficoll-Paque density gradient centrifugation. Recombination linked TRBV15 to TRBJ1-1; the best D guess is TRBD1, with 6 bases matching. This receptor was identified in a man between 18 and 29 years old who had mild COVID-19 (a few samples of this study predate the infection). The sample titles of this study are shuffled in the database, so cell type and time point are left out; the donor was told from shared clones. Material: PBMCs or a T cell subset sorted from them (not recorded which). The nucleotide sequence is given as TGTGCCACCACCCAACAGGGGAACACTGAAGCTTTCTTT. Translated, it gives CATTQQGNTEAFF.